This T cell receptor (beta chain) comes out of a study of control samples from healthy donors and cancer patients (dated by TCRdb to the early 2020s). Note on this clone: Its specific antigen is unknown. The input lacks base qualities; no much larger clone sits a single base away.

Counted from cysteine to phenylalanine, this CDR3 has 16 amino acids. Only the CDR3 region is kept as DNA, spanning 48 bases read in frame from base 1. Germline trimming amounts to 4 bases on V and 0 bases on J, with 9 as the count of junction bases outside the gene matches. CDR1 is given as MNHEY and CDR2 as SVGEGT, both from the germline V gene. To prepare the library, the immunoSEQ multiplex PCR assay was applied. TCRdb took this table from immuneACCESS and kept in-frame rearrangements with V and J called. Such tables lack part of the clones; where checked against another copy, unresolved V genes explain under half of the gap, and the rest is unexplained. The sample table lists 130,000 or so clones, approximately 94% of them with a count of one. The ten largest clones add up to about an eighth of the sample.

The material sequenced was blood. In this chain, TRBV6-2 or TRBV6-3 is recombined with TRBJ2-7; 7 nucleotides in the junction match TRBD1. This TCR was recovered from a man aged 40-55 years in good health. The DNA sequence follows: TGTGCCAGCAGTTCACTCCCGGGACAGAGCTCCTACGAGCAGTACTTC. This gives the protein CASSSLPGQSSYEQYF.